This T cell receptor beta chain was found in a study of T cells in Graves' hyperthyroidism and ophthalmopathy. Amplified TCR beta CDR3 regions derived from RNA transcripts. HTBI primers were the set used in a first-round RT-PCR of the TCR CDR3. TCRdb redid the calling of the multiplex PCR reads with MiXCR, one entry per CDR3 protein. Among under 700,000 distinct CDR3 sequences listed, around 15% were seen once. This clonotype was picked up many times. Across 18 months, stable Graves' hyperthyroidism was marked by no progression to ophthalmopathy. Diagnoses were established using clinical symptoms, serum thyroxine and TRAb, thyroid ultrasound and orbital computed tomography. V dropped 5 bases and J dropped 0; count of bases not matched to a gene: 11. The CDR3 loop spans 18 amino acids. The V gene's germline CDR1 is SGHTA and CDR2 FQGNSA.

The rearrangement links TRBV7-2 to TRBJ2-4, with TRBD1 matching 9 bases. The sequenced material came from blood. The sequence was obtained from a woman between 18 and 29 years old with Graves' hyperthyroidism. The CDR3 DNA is TGTGCCAGCAGCACCGCCGGGACAGGGATACTAGCCAAAAACATTCAGTACTTC. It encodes CASSTAGTGILAKNIQYF.